These T cell receptor beta chains were read from a single sample in a study of naive and memory T cell subsets. Using its own MiXCR run on the UMI-ligation and nested PCR reads, TCRdb lists one record per CDR3 protein. The sample records 95,000 to 150,000 distinct CDR3 sequences, 36% being singletons. The sample consisted of central memory CD4+ T cells from blood. Receptor source: a human donor in good health. CDR3s include the opening cysteine and the closing phenylalanine or tryptophan. The order of the fields is D gene, J gene, V gene, CDR3 length, clone size, CDR3 protein, CDR3 DNA. D genes are given only for firm matches. Size tells how often a clone was seen (once, few, many) or the class of an expanded clone, and some rows leave it out.

D: NA; J: TRBJ1-1; V: TRBV28; length: 15; size: NA; CDR3: CASREWGPKNTEAFF; DNA: TGTGCCAGCAGGGAATGGGGGCCGAAGAACACTGAAGCTTTCTTT
D: NA; J: TRBJ2-3; V: TRBV11-2; length: 17; size: NA; CDR3: CASSLGLAITSTDTQYF; DNA: TGTGCCAGCAGCTTGGGGCTGGCGATTACTAGCACAGATACGCAGTATTTT
D: NA; J: TRBJ1-2; V: TRBV25-1; length: 14; size: few; CDR3: CASTPPGKNYGYTF; DNA: TGTGCCAGCACCCCCCCGGGGAAGAACTATGGCTACACCTTC
D: NA; J: TRBJ2-1; V: TRBV29-1; length: 12; size: few; CDR3: CSAQVVRDEQFF; DNA: TGCAGCGCCCAGGTAGTCCGGGATGAGCAGTTCTTC
D: NA; J: TRBJ2-7; V: TRBV11-2; length: 14; size: NA; CDR3: CASSLDRVTHEQYF; DNA: TGTGCCAGCAGCTTAGATCGGGTTACCCACGAGCAGTACTTC
D: NA; J: TRBJ2-3; V: TRBV28; length: 15; size: few; CDR3: CASSFSGLVADTQYF; DNA: TGTGCCAGCAGTTTCAGCGGGTTAGTGGCAGATACGCAGTATTTT
D: TRBD2; J: TRBJ2-3; V: TRBV6-6; length: 15; size: NA; CDR3: CASTYRREGADTQYF; DNA: TGTGCCAGCACTTACCGGCGGGAGGGAGCAGATACGCAGTATTTT
D: NA; J: TRBJ2-7; V: TRBV29-1; length: 12; size: NA; CDR3: CSVGGSGREQYF; DNA: TGCAGCGTTGGGGGTAGCGGCCGCGAGCAGTACTTC
D: NA; J: TRBJ2-7; V: TRBV12-3/TRBV12-4; length: 17; size: NA; CDR3: CASSLGGLRGHFYEQYF; DNA: TGTGCCAGCAGTTTAGGGGGGCTAAGGGGACATTTTTACGAGCAGTACTTC
D: NA; J: TRBJ2-3; V: TRBV29-1; length: 15; size: few; CDR3: CSARTSGGRGDTQYF; DNA: TGCAGCGCCAGAACCTCTGGGGGCCGAGGAGATACGCAGTATTTT